This T cell receptor beta chain was obtained from a study of a mutant IDH1 vaccine in newly diagnosed glioma. About the research overall: Mean patient age was around 40 years; 62.5% were male and around 40% female. Before enrollment, the patients had been treated with radiotherapy alone, temozolomide alone, or both together. Most of them had received both.

Remarks on this clone: One end of the junction is discordant with germline, which a read error may explain.

Sequenced by immunoSEQ multiplex PCR; TCRdb stores in-frame clones only, minus some. Seen here are about 38,000 clones, roughly 92% observed once, and the top ten hold approximately 20%. The time point was: baseline, week 1 (first vaccination visit). The treatment denotes: pre-vaccination baseline after standard-of-care therapy. Each donor presented with a new WHO grade 3 or 4 astrocytoma that tested IDH1-mutant and showed ATRX loss. Germline V lookup: CDR1 MNHEY, CDR2 SMNVEV (reference sequence). The CDR3 is made up of 12 amino acids. V usage is TRBV27 and J usage is TRBJ1-1, with a possible D match to TRBD1 (5 bases). The starting material was PBMCs, obtained from a glioma patient treated with radiotherapy, temozolomide or both. The clonotype originates from a man in his late teens or twenties with glioma. The CDR3: CASSPPGSRRVF. The CDR3 coding sequence is TGTGCCAGCAGCCCACCGGGGAGCCGCAGGGTCTTT.